The rows below give T cell receptor beta chains drawn from one sample of a study of T-cell memory formation after mild COVID-19. TCRdb fed the 5' RACE reads into MiXCR, producing one record per CDR3 protein. The table lists approximately 250,000 distinct CDR3 sequences, 16% of them singletons, with 22% in the top ten. What was sequenced was PBMCs or a T cell subset sorted from them (not recorded which). These receptors were obtained from a man younger than 30 who had mild COVID-19 (a few samples of this study predate the infection). Cell type and time point are not known. CDR3s include the opening cysteine and the closing phenylalanine or tryptophan. Each record gives: CDR3 protein, CDR3 DNA, J gene, V gene, clone size, D gene. The D gene is left open where the match is weak. Rows give clone size only sometimes, using once, few, many, or a class for an expanded clone.

CASSFWTDNTGELFF TGCGCCAGCAGCTTCTGGACAGATAACACCGGGGAGCTGTTTTTT TRBJ2-2 TRBV5-1 NA NA
CASSYRRGGLTDTQYF TGTGCCAGCAGTTACCGCCGGGGGGGCCTCACAGATACGCAGTATTTT TRBJ2-3 TRBV12-3/TRBV12-4 NA TRBD2
CASSSPGPVEQFF TGTGCCAGCAGCTCCCCGGGGCCGGTTGAGCAGTTCTTC TRBJ2-1 TRBV7-2 many NA
CASSLGGHEQFF TGCGCCAGCAGCTTGGGTGGGCATGAGCAGTTCTTC TRBJ2-1 TRBV5-1 many NA
CASSQDGTSDNEQFF TGCGCCAGCAGCCAAGATGGGACTAGCGACAATGAGCAGTTCTTC TRBJ2-1 TRBV4-3 NA TRBD2
CASSPPLRLAGALGTQYF TGTGCCAGCAGTCCCCCACTTCGACTAGCGGGGGCCCTAGGGACGCAGTATTTT TRBJ2-3 TRBV12-3/TRBV12-4 many TRBD2
CASSPRVSGANEQFF TGTGCCAGCAGCCCCAGGGTGTCGGGGGCCAATGAGCAGTTCTTC TRBJ2-1 TRBV7-9 few NA
CASSSTTSSSTDTQYF TGTGCCAGCAGCTCTACGACATCGAGCAGCACAGATACGCAGTATTTT TRBJ2-3 TRBV7-9 many NA
CSARDGKLSYNEQFF TGCAGTGCTAGAGACGGGAAGTTGTCCTACAATGAGCAGTTCTTC TRBJ2-1 TRBV20-1 many NA
CASSSDRGTSPLHF TGTGCCAGCAGCTCGGACAGGGGCACGTCACCCCTCCACTTT TRBJ1-6 TRBV11-2 NA TRBD1
CATSRDRGRIGYTF TGTGCCACCAGCAGAGACAGGGGGCGGATTGGCTACACCTTC TRBJ1-2 TRBV15 NA TRBD1
CASSFYQETQYF TGTGCCAGCAGCTTCTACCAAGAGACCCAGTACTTC TRBJ2-5 TRBV7-2 few NA
CASSPRDGNPEAFF TGTGCCAGCAGCCCAAGGGACGGGAACCCTGAAGCTTTCTTT TRBJ1-1 TRBV7-2 few NA
CASTPGGNTIYF TGTGCCAGCACCCCTGGGGGAAACACCATATATTTT TRBJ1-3 TRBV7-9 NA NA
CASSQGPGQANEKLFF TGCGCCAGCAGCCAAGGACCAGGACAGGCTAATGAAAAACTGTTTTTT TRBJ1-4 TRBV4-3 NA TRBD1
CASSWSDTGELFF TGCGCCAGCAGCTGGTCGGACACCGGGGAGCTGTTTTTT TRBJ2-2 TRBV5-1 NA NA
CASSRGGGSGSYNEQFF TGCGCCAGCAGCCGAGGAGGAGGTTCTGGGTCCTACAATGAGCAGTTCTTC TRBJ2-1 TRBV4-1 many NA
CSAPNWDLPGYTF TGCAGTGCCCCCAACTGGGACCTCCCTGGGTACACCTTC TRBJ1-2 TRBV20-1 NA NA
CASSQDRLRGLLRGGNTDKNIQYF TGCGCCAGCAGCCAAGATCGTCTGAGGGGGCTGTTGAGAGGGGGGAATACCGACAAAAACATTCAGTACTTC TRBJ2-4 TRBV4-3 NA NA
CASSFPPSGETQYF TGCGCCAGCAGCTTCCCGCCCAGCGGTGAGACCCAGTACTTC TRBJ2-5 TRBV5-1 few NA
CSVRTGTEGGYTF TGCAGCGTTAGGACAGGCACGGAAGGGGGCTACACCTTC TRBJ1-2 TRBV29-1 NA TRBD1
CASSDTSFGPENEQFF TGTGCCAGCAGTGATACTAGTTTCGGCCCCGAAAATGAGCAGTTCTTC TRBJ2-1 TRBV2 NA NA
CASSQGTGYGEAFF TGCGCCAGCAGCCAAGGGACAGGGTATGGTGAAGCTTTCTTT TRBJ1-1 TRBV4-1 NA TRBD1
CASSPERAETQYF TGTGCCAGCAGCCCTGAGAGGGCTGAGACCCAGTACTTC TRBJ2-5 TRBV7-3 NA NA
CASSQESRTHEKLFF TGCGCCAGCAGCCAAGAGTCCAGGACACATGAAAAACTGTTTTTT TRBJ1-4 TRBV4-3 NA NA
CASSGLTGSGTEAFF TGCGCCAGCAGCGGTCTGACAGGGTCGGGCACTGAAGCTTTCTTT TRBJ1-1 TRBV5-1 few TRBD1
CASGWTGMNWYF TGTGCCAGCGGGTGGACAGGGATGAATTGGTACTTC TRBJ2-7 TRBV12-3/TRBV12-4 many TRBD1
CSVSGLQETQYF TGCAGCGTTAGCGGGCTCCAAGAGACCCAGTACTTC TRBJ2-5 TRBV29-1 few NA
CATSENRYNEQFF TGTGCCACCAGCGAGAACAGATACAATGAGCAGTTCTTC TRBJ2-1 TRBV15 NA NA
CASSLVRATEAFF TGTGCCAGCAGCTTAGTGAGGGCCACTGAAGCTTTCTTT TRBJ1-1 TRBV7-9 NA NA
CSARDTSSTETQYF TGCAGTGCTAGAGATACTAGCTCAACGGAGACCCAGTACTTC TRBJ2-5 TRBV20-1 few NA
CATAGARGGSDTQYF TGTGCCACCGCCGGGGCGCGGGGGGGATCAGATACGCAGTATTTT TRBJ2-3 TRBV24-1 few TRBD2
CASSLDDRIYGYTF TGTGCCAGCAGCTTAGACGACAGAATATATGGCTACACCTTC TRBJ1-2 TRBV11-2 NA NA
CASSISGTGADTQYF TGTGCCAGCAGCATATCCGGGACAGGGGCAGATACGCAGTATTTT TRBJ2-3 TRBV7-9 NA TRBD1
CSVARGGLSSTSTDTQYF TGCAGCGTTGCTCGGGGCGGTTTATCCTCAACTAGCACAGATACGCAGTATTTT TRBJ2-3 TRBV29-1 NA NA
CASSPSAAEQFF TGTGCCAGCAGCCCCTCTGCGGCGGAGCAGTTCTTC TRBJ2-1 TRBV7-9 few NA
CASSPGQMGSPLHF TGTGCCAGCTCACCGGGACAGATGGGGTCACCCCTCCACTTT TRBJ1-6 TRBV18 NA TRBD1
CASSLEGGPGELFF TGTGCCAGCAGCTTAGAAGGGGGACCCGGGGAGCTGTTTTTT TRBJ2-2 TRBV7-6 few NA
CASSTWGQLNTEAFF TGTGCCAGCAGTACATGGGGACAGTTGAACACTGAAGCTTTCTTT TRBJ1-1 TRBV12-3/TRBV12-4 many TRBD1
CASSFRQRDGYTF TGTGCCAGCAGCTTTCGTCAGCGAGATGGCTACACCTTC TRBJ1-2 TRBV5-6 few NA
CASSYSTGNTDTQYF TGTGCCAGCAGTTACTCGACAGGGAACACAGATACGCAGTATTTT TRBJ2-3 TRBV6-5 NA TRBD1
CASSQDLDHYEQYF TGCGCCAGCAGCCAAGACTTAGATCACTACGAGCAGTACTTC TRBJ2-7 TRBV4-3 NA NA
CSAREGAGSSYNEQFF TGCAGTGCTAGAGAGGGTGCGGGGAGCTCCTACAATGAGCAGTTCTTC TRBJ2-1 TRBV20-1 NA NA
CASSQDLGGSPDTQYF TGCGCCAGCAGCCAAGATTTGGGCGGATCCCCGGATACGCAGTATTTT TRBJ2-3 TRBV4-1 NA NA
CASSSYRTGVTGELFF TGTGCCAGCAGCAGTTACCGGACAGGGGTCACCGGGGAGCTGTTTTTT TRBJ2-2 TRBV5-6 NA TRBD1
CASTAGAGDEQFF TGCGCCAGCACGGCGGGGGCGGGAGATGAGCAGTTCTTC TRBJ2-1 TRBV10-1 NA NA
CASSYCGGCNEQFF TGTGCCAGCAGTTATTGCGGGGGTTGTAATGAGCAGTTCTTC TRBJ2-1 TRBV6-5 few TRBD2
CASLGHDSGNTIYF TGTGCCAGCCTCGGACACGACTCTGGAAACACCATATATTTT TRBJ1-3 TRBV12-3/TRBV12-4 NA NA
CASSQVRGIGTQYF TGCGCCAGCAGCCAAGTCAGGGGAATAGGGACCCAGTACTTC TRBJ2-5 TRBV4-1 few NA
CASSVDSYNEQFF TGTGCCAGCAGTGTAGACAGTTACAATGAGCAGTTCTTC TRBJ2-1 TRBV6-2/TRBV6-3 few NA
CASSLEQGGNQPQHF TGTGCCAGCAGCTTAGAACAGGGTGGAAATCAGCCCCAGCATTTT TRBJ1-5 TRBV7-9 few NA
CASSPRGYEQFF TGTGCCAGCAGCCCGAGGGGGTATGAGCAGTTCTTC TRBJ2-1 TRBV6-5 few NA